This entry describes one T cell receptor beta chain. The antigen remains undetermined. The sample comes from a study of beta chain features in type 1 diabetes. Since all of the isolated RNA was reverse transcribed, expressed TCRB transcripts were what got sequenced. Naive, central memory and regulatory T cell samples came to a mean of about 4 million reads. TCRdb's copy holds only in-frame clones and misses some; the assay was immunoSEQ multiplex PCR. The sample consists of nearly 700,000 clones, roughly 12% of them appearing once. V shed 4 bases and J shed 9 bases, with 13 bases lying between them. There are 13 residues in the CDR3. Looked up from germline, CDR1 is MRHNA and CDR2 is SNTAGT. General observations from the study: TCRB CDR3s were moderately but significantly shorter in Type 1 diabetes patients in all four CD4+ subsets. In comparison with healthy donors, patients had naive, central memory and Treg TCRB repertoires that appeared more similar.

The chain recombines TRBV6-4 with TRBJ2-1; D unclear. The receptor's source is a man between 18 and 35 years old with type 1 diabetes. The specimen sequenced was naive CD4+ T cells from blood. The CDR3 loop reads CASSGLEVGEQFF. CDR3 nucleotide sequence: TGTGCCAGCAGTGGCCTCGAGGTGGGTGAGCAGTTCTTC.